The entry below gives a single T cell receptor beta chain sequence along with its context. This sample stems from a study of control samples from healthy donors and cancer patients. Method: immunoSEQ multiplex PCR; TCRdb's copy keeps in-frame clones and lacks some. The data show 150,000 to 200,000 clones, 91% seen once. Germline CDR1 MNHEY, CDR2 SVGEGT. CDR3 length: 18 residues. V shed 0 bases and J 0 bases; nucleotides not matched to a gene: 4. This TCR derives from a woman under 40 in good health. The specimen was blood. The chain recombines TRBV6-2 or TRBV6-3 with TRBJ2-3, with 12 nucleotides matching TRBD2. CDR3 in DNA: TGTGCCAGCAGTTACTCGCTGGGGACTAGCGGGAGCACAGATACGCAGTATTTT. Its protein is CASSYSLGTSGSTDTQYF.